This TCR beta chain was identified in a study of blood T cell repertoires in COVID-19. This CDR3 has 15 amino acids. Germline values: CDR1 SGHTS, CDR2 YDEGEE. V lost 2 bases to trimming and J lost 7 bases, with 15 bases between them. Clones were read by immunoSEQ multiplex PCR, and TCRdb kept only the in-frame ones, dropping some. The profile shows about 150,000 clones, 87% of them singletons. V and J are TRBV5-8 and TRBJ2-2; perhaps TRBD2 as D (5 bases). This TCR came from a woman aged 35 to 49 who had been exposed to COVID-19. Sequenced input: PBMCs or T cells enriched from blood (not recorded which). CDR3 nucleotides: TGTGCCAGCAGCTTACTTTTCGGGAATGACGGGGAGCTGTTTTTT. Its protein is CASSLLFGNDGELFF.